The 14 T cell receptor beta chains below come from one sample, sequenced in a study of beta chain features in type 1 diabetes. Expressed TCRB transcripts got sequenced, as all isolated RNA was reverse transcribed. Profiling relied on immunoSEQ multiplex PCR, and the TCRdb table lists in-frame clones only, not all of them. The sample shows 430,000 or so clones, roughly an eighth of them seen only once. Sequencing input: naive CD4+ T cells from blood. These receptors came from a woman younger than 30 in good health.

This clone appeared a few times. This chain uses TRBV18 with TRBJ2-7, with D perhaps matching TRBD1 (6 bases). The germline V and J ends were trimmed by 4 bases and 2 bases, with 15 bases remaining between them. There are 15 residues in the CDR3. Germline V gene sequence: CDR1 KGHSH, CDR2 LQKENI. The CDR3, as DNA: TGTGCCAGCTCACTAACAAGACAGGCTCCCTACGAGCAGTACTTC. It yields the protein CASSLTRQAPYEQYF. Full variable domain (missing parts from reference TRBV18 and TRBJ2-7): NAGVMQNPRHLVRRRGQEARLRCSPMKGHSHVYWYRQLPEEGLKFMVYLQKENIIDESGMPKERFSAEFPKEGPSILRIQQVVRGDSAAYFCASSLTRQAPYEQYFGPGTRLTVT.

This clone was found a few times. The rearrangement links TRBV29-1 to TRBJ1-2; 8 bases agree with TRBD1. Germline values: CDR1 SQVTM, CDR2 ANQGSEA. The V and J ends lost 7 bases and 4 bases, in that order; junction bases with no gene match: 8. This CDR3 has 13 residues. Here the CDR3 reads CSGTEGQGYGYTF. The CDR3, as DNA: TGCAGCGGAACCGAAGGACAGGGCTATGGCTACACCTTC.

The CDR3 is CAWRRAHGYTF. The CDR3 nucleotides are TGTGCCTGGAGAAGGGCCCATGGCTACACCTTC. The V and J genes are TRBV30 and TRBJ1-2; D not certain. The germline V gene encodes CDR1 GTSNPN and CDR2 SVGIG (reference sequence). This CDR3 spans 11 amino acids. Trimming took 3 bases from V and 6 from J, leaving 8 bases between them.

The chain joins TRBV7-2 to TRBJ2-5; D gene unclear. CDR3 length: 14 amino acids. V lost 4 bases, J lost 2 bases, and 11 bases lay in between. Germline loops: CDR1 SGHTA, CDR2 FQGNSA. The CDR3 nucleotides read TGTGCCAGCAGCTATAACTCCGGGCAAGAGACCCAGTACTTC. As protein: CASSYNSGQETQYF.

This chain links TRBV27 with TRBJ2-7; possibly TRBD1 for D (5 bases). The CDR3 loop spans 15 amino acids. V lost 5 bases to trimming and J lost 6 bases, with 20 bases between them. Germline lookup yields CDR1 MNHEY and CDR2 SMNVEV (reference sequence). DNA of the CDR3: TGTGCCAGCAGTCTCAGGGTTTCTGTCGTGGCCGAGCAGTACTTC. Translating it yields CASSLRVSVVAEQYF.

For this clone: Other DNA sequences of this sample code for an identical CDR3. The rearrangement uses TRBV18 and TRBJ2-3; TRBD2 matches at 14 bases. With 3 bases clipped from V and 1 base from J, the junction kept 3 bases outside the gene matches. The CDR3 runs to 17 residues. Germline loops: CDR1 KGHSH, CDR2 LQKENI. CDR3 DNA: TGTGCCAGCTCACCGCCGGGACTAGCGGGAGGCACAGATACGCAGTATTTT. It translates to CASSPPGLAGGTDTQYF. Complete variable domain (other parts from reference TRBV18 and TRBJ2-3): NAGVMQNPRHLVRRRGQEARLRCSPMKGHSHVYWYRQLPEEGLKFMVYLQKENIIDESGMPKERFSAEFPKEGPSILRIQQVVRGDSAAYFCASSPPGLAGGTDTQYFGPGTRLTVL.

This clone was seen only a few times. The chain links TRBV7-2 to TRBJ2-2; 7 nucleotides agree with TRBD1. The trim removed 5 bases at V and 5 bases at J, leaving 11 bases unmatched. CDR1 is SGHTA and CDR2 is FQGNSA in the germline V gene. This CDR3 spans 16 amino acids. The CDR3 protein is CASSPNRGGETGELFF. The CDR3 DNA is TGTGCCAGCAGCCCCAACAGGGGTGGGGAAACCGGGGAGCTGTTTTTT.

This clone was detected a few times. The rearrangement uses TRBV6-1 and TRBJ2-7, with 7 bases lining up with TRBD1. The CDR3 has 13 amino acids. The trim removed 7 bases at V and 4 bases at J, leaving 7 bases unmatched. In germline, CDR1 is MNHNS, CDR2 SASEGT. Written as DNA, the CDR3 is TGTGCCAGCAACCTCAACAGGGGTTACGAGCAGTACTTC. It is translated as CASNLNRGYEQYF.

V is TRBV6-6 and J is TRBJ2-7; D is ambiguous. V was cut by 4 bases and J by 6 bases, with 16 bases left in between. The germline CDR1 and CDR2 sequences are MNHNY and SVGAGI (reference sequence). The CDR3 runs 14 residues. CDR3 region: CASSSLGTVSEQYF. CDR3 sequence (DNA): TGTGCCAGCAGTTCCCTAGGAACTGTTTCCGAGCAGTACTTC.

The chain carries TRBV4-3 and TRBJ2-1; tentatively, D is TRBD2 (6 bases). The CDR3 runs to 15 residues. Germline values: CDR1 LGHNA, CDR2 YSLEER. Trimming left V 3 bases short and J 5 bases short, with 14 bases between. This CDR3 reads CASSQRPGDNNEQFF. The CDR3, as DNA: TGCGCCAGCAGCCAGAGGCCGGGGGATAACAATGAGCAGTTCTTC.

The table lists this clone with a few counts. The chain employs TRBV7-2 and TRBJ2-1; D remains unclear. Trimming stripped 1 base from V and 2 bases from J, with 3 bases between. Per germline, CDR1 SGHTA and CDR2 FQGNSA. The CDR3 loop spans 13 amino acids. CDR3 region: CASSLDPYNEQFF. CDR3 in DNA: TGTGCCAGCAGCTTAGACCCCTACAATGAGCAGTTCTTC.

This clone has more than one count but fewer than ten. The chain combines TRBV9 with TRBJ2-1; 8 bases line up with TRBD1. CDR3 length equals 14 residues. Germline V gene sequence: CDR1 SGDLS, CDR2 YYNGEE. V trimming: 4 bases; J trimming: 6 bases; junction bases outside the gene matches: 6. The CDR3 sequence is CASSRTGNSNEQFF. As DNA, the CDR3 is TGTGCCAGCAGCCGGACAGGGAATAGCAATGAGCAGTTCTTC.

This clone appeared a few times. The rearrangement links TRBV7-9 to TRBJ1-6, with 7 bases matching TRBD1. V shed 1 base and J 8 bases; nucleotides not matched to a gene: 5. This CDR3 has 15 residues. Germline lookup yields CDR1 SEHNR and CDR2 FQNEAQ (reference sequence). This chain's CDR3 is CASSLGDRVYSPLHF. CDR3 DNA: TGTGCCAGCAGCTTAGGGGACAGAGTATATTCACCCCTCCACTTT.

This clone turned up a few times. The CDR3 is CASSPRTSWSSYEQYF. Here the CDR3 DNA reads TGTGCCAGCAGCCCCCGGACTAGCTGGAGCTCCTACGAGCAGTACTTC. The V gene is TRBV7-2, the J gene TRBJ2-7, with 8 positions matching TRBD2. V lost 5 bases to trimming and J lost 0 bases; unmatched junction nucleotides: 9. Germline V gene data show CDR1 as SGHTA and CDR2 as FQGNSA. CDR3 length: 16 amino acids.